The clone carrying this T cell receptor (beta chain) showed up just once. Libraries were prepared by immunoSEQ multiplex PCR; TCRdb keeps only in-frame clonotypes and omits some of them. Here the sample spans a few hundred thousand clones, approximately 91% being singletons. The V gene lost 4 bases and the J gene lost 1 base, with 13 bases spanning the gap. This CDR3 is built from 15 residues. CDR1 is LGHDT and CDR2 is YNNKEL in the germline V gene (reference sequence). These data come from a study of blood T cell repertoires in COVID-19. Study information: The study drew acute and convalescent COVID-19 samples from the United States, Italy and Spain. From T cells, B-cell-depleted T cells, or PBMCs came the material, which was cDNA or gDNA.

The chain couples TRBV3-1 (or the pseudogene TRBV3-2) to TRBJ2-5, with D tentatively TRBD2 (5 bases). The specimen was peripheral blood. The receptor comes from a woman in her sixties or seventies with acute or convalescent COVID-19. The CDR3 loop is CASSPPGIGQETQYF. Written as DNA, the CDR3 is TGTGCCAGCAGCCCCCCGGGGATCGGCCAAGAGACCCAGTACTTC.